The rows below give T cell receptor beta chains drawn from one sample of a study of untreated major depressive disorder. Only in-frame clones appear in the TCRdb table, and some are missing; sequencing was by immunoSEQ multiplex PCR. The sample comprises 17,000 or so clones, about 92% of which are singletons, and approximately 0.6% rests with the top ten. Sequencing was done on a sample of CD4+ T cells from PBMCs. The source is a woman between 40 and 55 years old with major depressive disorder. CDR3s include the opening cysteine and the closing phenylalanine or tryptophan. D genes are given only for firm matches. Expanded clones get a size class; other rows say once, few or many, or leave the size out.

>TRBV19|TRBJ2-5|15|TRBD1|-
CASSSGTGGGETQYF
TGTGCCAGTAGTTCCGGGACAGGGGGCGGAGAGACCCAGTACTTC
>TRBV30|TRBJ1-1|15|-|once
CAWSELSKGPPEAFF
TGTGCCTGGAGTGAGTTAAGCAAGGGTCCCCCTGAAGCTTTCTTT
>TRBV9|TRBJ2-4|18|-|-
CASSHEGRLGGTKNIQYF
TGTGCCAGCTCACACGAGGGGCGGTTAGGCGGAACCAAAAACATTCAGTACTTC
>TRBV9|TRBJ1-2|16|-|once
CASSVDRDRLNYGYTF
TGTGCCAGCAGCGTAGATAGGGACCGACTAAACTATGGCTACACCTTC
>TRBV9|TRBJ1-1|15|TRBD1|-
CASSNTDRVNTEAFF
TGTGCCAGCAGTAATACCGACAGGGTGAACACTGAAGCTTTCTTT
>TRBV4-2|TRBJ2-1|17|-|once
CASSQGWTVGVYNEQFF
TGTGCCAGCAGCCAAGGATGGACAGTCGGAGTCTATAATGAGCAGTTCTTC
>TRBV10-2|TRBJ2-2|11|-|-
CASRLTGELFF
TGCGCCAGCAGACTCACCGGGGAGCTGTTTTTT
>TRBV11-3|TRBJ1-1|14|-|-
CASTAHSMNTEAFF
TGTGCCAGCACGGCTCACTCGATGAACACTGAAGCTTTCTTT
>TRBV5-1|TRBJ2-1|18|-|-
CASSSLVTRDWGSNEQFF
TGCGCCAGCAGCTCCCTGGTGACTAGGGACTGGGGCTCCAATGAGCAGTTCTTC
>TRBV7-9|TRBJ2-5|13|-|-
CASSLRGQETQYF
TGTGCCAGCAGCTTAAGGGGCCAAGAGACCCAGTACTTC
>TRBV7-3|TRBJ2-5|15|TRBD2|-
CASSPRGLPQETQYF
TGTGCCAGCAGCCCCCGGGGACTACCACAAGAGACCCAGTACTTC
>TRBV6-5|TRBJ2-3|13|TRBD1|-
CASRRTGEDTQYF
TGTGCCAGCAGGAGGACAGGGGAAGATACGCAGTATTTT
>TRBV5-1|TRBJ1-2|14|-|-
CASSLDAVLGGYTF
TGCGCCAGCAGCTTGGACGCTGTCTTGGGGGGCTACACCTTC
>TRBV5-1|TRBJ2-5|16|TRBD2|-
CASSLALAGGRETQYF
TGCGCCAGCAGCTTGGCGCTAGCGGGGGGGCGAGAGACCCAGTACTTC
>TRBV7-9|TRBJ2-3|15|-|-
CASSFVSLTRDTQYF
TGTGCCAGCAGCTTCGTCTCGCTCACTCGGGATACGCAGTATTTT